The clone carrying this TCR beta chain appeared many times. What it recognizes is unknown. TCRdb recomputed calls from the 5' RACE reads with MiXCR, one row per CDR3 protein. The profile shows 450,000 to 550,000 distinct CDR3 sequences, approximately 5% of them singletons. This record belongs to a study of CD8 T cells in ankylosing spondylitis. The CDR3 totals 18 residues. The germline V gene encodes CDR1 LGHNA and CDR2 YNFKEQ. Trimming at V came to 2 bases and at J to 2 bases, leaving 11 bases not matched to a gene. Study-level points and caveats: For ankylosing spondylitis blood, a TCR beta motif of about eight highly homologous variants appeared characteristic.

Sample: blood, either unsorted or a sorted T cell fraction (not recorded which). This TCR derives from a male donor with ankylosing spondylitis. The J gene is TRBJ1-2, the V gene TRBV4-2; 10 bases match TRBD1. The CDR3 DNA sequence: TGTGCCAGCAGCCAACAGGCAGGACAGGGGGGGAAAAACTATGGCTACACCTTC. It codes for CASSQQAGQGGKNYGYTF.